Following are 9 T cell receptor beta chains from one sample sequenced in a study of shared clonotypes between healthy human individuals. This table comes from immunoSEQ multiplex PCR, and its TCRdb copy is limited to in-frame clones, with some not included. The table has 950,000 to 1,100,000 clones, around 78% seen once. The sequenced sample consisted of memory CD4+ T cells from PBMCs. Specified subset: CD45RA-negative fraction. These receptors came from a man aged 18 to 29 in good health. Some clones in this sample may be carry-over from other donors' samples.

This chain uses TRBV7-2 with TRBJ1-1; 7 bases fit TRBD1. The germline CDR1 and CDR2 sequences are SGHTA and FQGNSA. The CDR3 has 12 amino acids. After removal of 0 bases from V and 11 bases from J, the junction contained 3 bases not matched to a gene. In DNA form, the CDR3 reads TGTGCCAGCAGCTTAGCGACAGGGATGGCTTTCTTT. Translating it yields CASSLATGMAFF.

With respect to this clone: Other DNA variants within this sample encode the same CDR3. This rearrangement joins TRBV15 to TRBJ2-7; 11 nucleotides align to TRBD2. The CDR3 sequence is 15 residues long. V shed 5 bases and J 7 bases; nucleotides not matched to a gene: 10. Germline assignment: CDR1 LNHNV and CDR2 YYDKDF (reference sequence). CDR3: CATSSQLAGVEEQYF. The CDR3 nucleotides are TGTGCCACCAGCTCCCAACTAGCGGGAGTGGAAGAGCAGTACTTC.

This clone was observed a single time. This chain links TRBV7-8 with TRBJ2-3; D might be TRBD2 (5 bases). V lost 3 bases and J lost 1, with 11 bases in between. Germline loops: CDR1 SGHVS, CDR2 FQNEAQ. The CDR3 totals 15 residues. The CDR3: CASSLMGVGTDTQYF. CDR3 DNA: TGTGCCAGCAGCTTGATGGGAGTTGGCACAGATACGCAGTATTTT. The complete variable domain, with remaining parts taken from reference TRBV7-8 and TRBJ2-3, reads GAGVSQSPRYKVAKRGQDVALRCDPISGHVSLFWYQQALGQGPEFLTYFQNEAQLDKSGLPSDRFFAERPEGSVSTLKIQRTQQEDSAVYLCASSLMGVGTDTQYFGPGTRLTVL.

The chain employs TRBV5-8 and TRBJ1-2, with D tentatively TRBD1 (5 bases). This CDR3 spans 15 amino acids. CDR1 and CDR2 from the germline V gene are SGHTS and YDEGEE. Trimming took off 4 bases at V and 4 bases at J, with 17 bases between the two ends. The CDR3: CASSRDLTTIYGYTF. In DNA, the CDR3 is TGTGCCAGCAGCCGGGACCTTACCACTATCTATGGCTACACCTTC.

This clone was recorded a few times. In nucleotides, the CDR3 is TGTGCCAGCAGTGAAGTTATCTTTGGGACAGAAGACTATGGCTACACCTTC. Translating it yields CASSEVIFGTEDYGYTF. V is TRBV6-1 and J is TRBJ1-2; 7 bases align to TRBD1. The CDR3 extends over 17 amino acids. Germline loops: CDR1 MNHNS, CDR2 SASEGT. V dropped 1 base and J dropped 3; count of bases not matched to a gene: 11.

The V and J genes are TRBV25-1 and TRBJ2-7; the D gene is possibly TRBD1 (6 bases). Trimming cost V 7 bases and J 0 bases, with 10 bases left between them. In germline, CDR1 is MGHDK, CDR2 SYGVNS. The CDR3 has 13 residues. The CDR3 here is CASTDRTSYEQYF. The CDR3 DNA is TGTGCCAGCACCGACAGGACCTCCTACGAGCAGTACTTC.

The rearrangement joins TRBV2 to TRBJ2-2, with TRBD1 matching 8 bases. This CDR3 region has 14 residues. Trimming removed 7 bases from V and 6 bases from J; junction bases left unmatched: 7. In germline, CDR1 is SNHLY, CDR2 FYNNEI. The CDR3 sequence: CASILDRASGELFF. The CDR3 DNA reads TGTGCCAGCATCTTGGACAGGGCCTCCGGGGAGCTGTTTTTT. Filled out from reference TRBV2 and TRBJ2-2, the complete variable domain reads EPEVTQTPSHQVTQMGQEVILRCVPISNHLYFYWYRQILGQKVEFLVSFYNNEISEKSEIFDDQFSVERPDGSNFTLKIRSTKLEDSAMYFCASILDRASGELFFGEGSRLTVL.

Concerning this clone itself: The same CDR3 arises from other DNA sequences in this sample as well. The chain couples TRBV28 to TRBJ2-3; D not resolved. This CDR3 comprises 12 residues. Germline V gene data show CDR1 as MDHEN and CDR2 as SYDVKM. The germline V and J ends were trimmed by 4 bases and 6 bases, with 8 bases remaining between them. The chain's CDR3 is CASSSYTDTQYF. DNA for the CDR3: TGTGCCAGCAGTTCGTATACGGATACGCAGTATTTT. Based on the CDR3 plus reference TRBV28 and TRBJ2-3, the full variable domain is DVKVTQSSRYLVKRTGEKVFLECVQDMDHENMFWYRQDPGLGLRLIYFSYDVKMKEKGDIPEGYSVSREKKERFSLILESASTNQTSMYLCASSSYTDTQYFGPGTRLTVL.

Points on this clone: A far larger clone is one base from this, pointing to a likely read error. This sequence joins TRBV18 and TRBJ1-1; 7 bases are a match to TRBD1. CDR1 is KGHSH and CDR2 is LQKENI in the germline V gene. The CDR3 spans 15 residues. The DNA of the CDR3 is TGTGCCAGCTCACCCCTGGCGAGGGGGCGGGTTGGAGCTTTGTTT. It translates to CASSPLARGRVGALF. Full variable domain (remainder filled in from reference TRBV18 and TRBJ1-1): NAGVMQNPRHLVRRRGQEARLRCSPMKGHSHVYWYRQLPEEGLKFMVYLQKENIIDESGMPKERFSAEFPKEGPSILRIQQVVRGDSAAYFCASSPLARGRVGALFGQGTRLTVV.